These 17 T cell receptor beta chains share one sample of origin, sequenced in a study of low-dose radiotherapy and immunotherapy resistance in tumors. Covering alpha and beta chains, TRAV- and TRBV-specific primers were used for the first-strand cDNA. The authors ran around 22 PCR cycles to amplify TCRs with a constant-region primer and V-primer adapter. TCRdb fed the reads into MiXCR, producing one record per CDR3 protein. Of more than 50,000 distinct CDR3 sequences detected, approximately 25% appear once; the ten largest clones hold 5.5% to 6%. Time point here: before trial treatment. The sequencing used PBMCs, collected before treatment. All receptors come from a male donor with prostate cancer.

This clonotype was seen only a few times. The chain links TRBV6-4 to TRBJ1-5; 9 bases map to TRBD1. This CDR3 has 14 residues. The germline gives CDR1 MRHNA, CDR2 SNTAGT. J gave up 6 bases and V 6 bases, and 6 bases lay outside the gene matches. CDR3 protein: CASSETGGSQPQHF. The CDR3 nucleotides are TGTGCCAGCAGCGAAACAGGGGGCAGTCAGCCCCAGCATTTT.

This clonotype was counted at least ten times. V gene TRBV2 combines with J gene TRBJ2-3; 7 bases are a match to TRBD2. CDR3 length: 15 amino acids. The V gene's germline CDR1 is SNHLY and CDR2 FYNNEI. The V gene end was trimmed by 4 bases and the J gene end by 6 bases; junction bases not matched to a gene: 10. The CDR3: CASSGLAAVMDTQYF. CDR3 sequence (DNA): TGTGCCAGCAGTGGTCTAGCGGCGGTCATGGATACGCAGTATTTT.

This clonotype has a count of ten or more. The V gene is TRBV6-2 or TRBV6-3, the J gene TRBJ2-3; D perhaps matches TRBD2 (7 bases). CDR3 length: 16 residues. The V gene lost 6 bases and the J gene lost 0 bases, with 16 bases spanning the gap. Germline CDR1 and CDR2: MNHEY and SVGEGT. DNA of the CDR3: TGTGCCAGCAGCCCGAGGGGGGGGGCCAGCACAGATACGCAGTATTTT. It specifies CASSPRGGASTDTQYF.

In regard to this clonotype: A read error is possible here, since a much larger clone lies one base away. The J gene is TRBJ1-6, the V gene TRBV20-1, with 9 bases aligning to TRBD1. The CDR3 totals 13 residues. Trimming at V came to 6 bases and at J to 11 bases, leaving 8 bases not matched to a gene. Germline V lookup: CDR1 DFQATT, CDR2 SNEGSKA (reference sequence). The CDR3: CSAVQGANPPLHF. Written as DNA, the CDR3 is TGCAGTGCCGTACAGGGGGCGAATCCACCCCTCCACTTT.

This chain uses TRBV2 with TRBJ2-3; the match to TRBD2 covers 14 bases. Germline CDR1 reads SNHLY; CDR2 reads FYNNEI. This CDR3 has 14 residues. The junction had 4 bases not matched to a gene; V was cut back by 6 bases and J by 8 bases. CDR3 nucleotides: TGTGCCAGCAGAGACGGACTAGCGGGGGGTACGCAGTATTTT. It is translated as CASRDGLAGGTQYF.

This clonotype was found a few times. This chain links TRBV6-2 or TRBV6-3 with TRBJ2-1; D possibly corresponds to TRBD2 (6 bases). The ends were cut back, 5 bases at V and 6 bases at J, with 17 bases in the middle. The CDR3 spans 15 residues. Germline V gene lookup returns CDR1 MNHEY and CDR2 SVGEGT. The CDR3: CASSPDRRGGNEQFF. The CDR3 DNA is TGTGCCAGCAGTCCGGACCGGAGGGGAGGCAATGAGCAGTTCTTC.

This clonotype was seen repeatedly, ten times or more. The chain joins TRBV6-2 or TRBV6-3 to TRBJ2-7; a possible D gene is TRBD2 (6 bases). V was clipped by 6 bases and J by 0 bases, with 9 bases between them. Germline V gives CDR1 MNHEY, CDR2 SVGEGT. The CDR3 spans 13 residues. This CDR3 is CASRLAASYEQYF. The CDR3 DNA reads as TGTGCCAGCAGATTAGCGGCCTCCTACGAGCAGTACTTC.

This clonotype was detected ten times or more. The chain's CDR3 is CSARDPGGSGNTIYF. Here the CDR3 DNA reads TGCAGTGCTAGAGATCCAGGGGGATCTGGAAACACCATATATTTT. The rearrangement links TRBV20-1 to TRBJ1-3; TRBD1 matches at 7 bases. CDR3 length: 15 residues. The germline V gene has CDR1 DFQATT and CDR2 SNEGSKA (reference sequence). V lost 0 bases to trimming and J lost 1 base; unmatched junction nucleotides: 3.

The V call is TRBV5-1, the J call TRBJ1-1, with D uncertain. With 5 bases removed from V and 3 bases from J, the gap between germline ends came to 14 bases. Germline lookup yields CDR1 SGHRS and CDR2 YFSETQ. This CDR3 spans 14 amino acids. As DNA, the CDR3 is TGCGCCAGCAGTCGGACTCTATTGGACACTGAAGCTTTCTTT. Its protein is CASSRTLLDTEAFF.

This clonotype was recorded at least ten times. The chain has TRBV20-1 and TRBJ1-2; the D gene is possibly TRBD1 (5 bases). Germline V gene lookup returns CDR1 DFQATT and CDR2 SNEGSKA (reference sequence). The CDR3 extends over 16 amino acids. The CDR3 loop is CSVPTDPGTRTYGYTF. The CDR3 bases are TGCAGCGTTCCCACGGATCCCGGGACGCGGACTTATGGCTACACCTTC.

This clonotype has just a few counts. Because the CDR3's place on the DNA is in doubt, the DNA is left out and the CDR3 is given as listed by TCRdb. The chain links TRBV5-8 to TRBJ2-2; TRBD2 is taken as the D call from the table, unchecked against the DNA. Germline V gives CDR1 SGHTS, CDR2 YDEGEE. The CDR3 spans 16 amino acids, including both terminal residues. This chain's CDR3 is CASSTLSGKAGELFFF.

This clonotype was seen at least ten times. The rearrangement uses TRBV19 and TRBJ1-6, with 7 positions matching TRBD1. V lost 3 bases and J lost 6; bases outside the gene matches: 5. The CDR3 is 15 residues long. Germline CDR1 LNHDA, CDR2 SQIVND (reference sequence). The CDR3 DNA is TGTGCCAGTAGTATCAAAGGGGGCTCTAATTCACCCCTCCACTTT. Translation gives CASSIKGGSNSPLHF.

The chain has TRBV9 and TRBJ2-7, with TRBD1 as a possible D gene (6 bases). V lost 5 bases, J lost 2 bases, and 14 bases lay in between. Germline lookup yields CDR1 SGDLS and CDR2 YYNGEE. This CDR3 contains 14 residues. CDR3 nucleotides: TGTGCCAGCAGTAGGGACATACAGGCCTACGAGCAGTACTTC. Translation: CASSRDIQAYEQYF.

This clonotype was observed many times. The rearrangement uses TRBV5-6 and TRBJ2-1; 7 bases match TRBD1. The J segment lost 2 bases and the V segment lost 3 bases, leaving 8 bases of the junction unmatched. The CDR3 totals 16 residues. CDR1 is SGHDT, CDR2 YYEEEE, per germline. CDR3 region: CASSSNRGVAYNEQFF. The CDR3 DNA reads TGTGCCAGCAGCTCCAACAGGGGAGTCGCCTACAATGAGCAGTTCTTC.

At least ten counts were recorded for this clonotype. J is TRBJ2-7 and V is TRBV18, with D unresolved. The CDR3 loop spans 11 amino acids. V shed 1 base and J shed 3 bases, with 1 base lying between them. Germline values: CDR1 KGHSH, CDR2 LQKENI. As DNA, the CDR3 is TGTGCCAGCTCACCACGCTACGAGCAGTACTTC. It yields the protein CASSPRYEQYF.

The chain couples TRBV30 to TRBJ2-1; 10 nucleotides align to TRBD1. The germline CDR1 and CDR2 sequences are GTSNPN and SVGIG (reference sequence). CDR3 length: 15 residues. The V segment lost 2 bases and the J segment 3 bases; nucleotides outside the gene matches: 4. DNA for the CDR3: TGTGCCTGGAGTTTAGGGACAGGGGACTACAATGAGCAGTTCTTC. Protein: CAWSLGTGDYNEQFF.

This clonotype was detected many times. This chain joins TRBV27 and TRBJ2-2; 7 bases align to TRBD2. Germline-derived CDR1 and CDR2 are MNHEY and SMNVEV (reference sequence). The CDR3 runs to 18 residues. Unmatched junction bases numbered 16, after V lost 5 bases and J lost 4 bases. DNA for the CDR3: TGTGCCAGCAGTCTACTAGGGGCAGCGGGGAAGAGCACCGGGGAGCTGTTTTTT. This sequence encodes CASSLLGAAGKSTGELFF.